A selection of T cell receptor beta chains follows, all from one sample in a study of blood T cell repertoires in COVID-19. Here immunoSEQ multiplex PCR was the method, and the copy in TCRdb shows in-frame clones only, minus some. Among about 170,000 clones listed, more than 70% were seen once. Sequencing was carried out using peripheral blood. These receptors were taken from a man between 45 and 60 years old who had recovered from COVID-19. Each CDR3 is given with its conserved first and last residue.

J gene | V gene | CDR3 protein
TRBJ2-3 | TRBV7-6 | CASSFRTSLTDTQYF
TRBJ2-1 | TRBV5-1 | CASSLGQGGFDEQFF
TRBJ2-3 | TRBV28 | CASLSDTDTQYF
TRBJ2-7 | TRBV28 | CASSPSGRFSSYEQYF
TRBJ2-2 | TRBV10-3 | CAISDPDSTGELFF
TRBJ1-4 | TRBV11-2 | CASSSPGQGAEKLFF
TRBJ1-4 | TRBV19 | CASRQPGTGVEKLFF
TRBJ2-7 | TRBV19 | CASSVGGLGEQYF
TRBJ1-5 | TRBV19 | CASSPGGGRGRASNQPQHF
TRBJ2-7 | TRBV5-4 | CASSLQGGNEQYF
TRBJ1-6 | TRBV28 | CASRETGGSSPLHF
TRBJ2-7 | TRBV21-1 | CASSKEGRLAGDREWAYEQYF